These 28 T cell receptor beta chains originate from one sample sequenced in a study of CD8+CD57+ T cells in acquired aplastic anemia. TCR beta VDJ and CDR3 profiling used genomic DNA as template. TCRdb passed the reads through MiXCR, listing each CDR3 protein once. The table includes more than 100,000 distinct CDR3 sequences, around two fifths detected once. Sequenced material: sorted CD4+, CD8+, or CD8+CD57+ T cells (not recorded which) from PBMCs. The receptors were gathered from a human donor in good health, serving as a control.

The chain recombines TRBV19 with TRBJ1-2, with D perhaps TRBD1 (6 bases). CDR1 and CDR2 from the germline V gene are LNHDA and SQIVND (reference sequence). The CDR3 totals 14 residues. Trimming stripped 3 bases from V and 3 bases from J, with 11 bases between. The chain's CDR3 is CASSIRRTDYGYTF. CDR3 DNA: TGTGCCAGTAGTATCCGGAGGACAGACTATGGCTACACCTTC.

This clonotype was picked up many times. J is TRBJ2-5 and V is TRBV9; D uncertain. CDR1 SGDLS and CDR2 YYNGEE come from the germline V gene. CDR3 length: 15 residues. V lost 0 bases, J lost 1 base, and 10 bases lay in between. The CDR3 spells CASSVGLDSQETQYF. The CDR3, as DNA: TGTGCCAGCAGCGTAGGCCTAGACTCCCAAGAGACCCAGTACTTC.

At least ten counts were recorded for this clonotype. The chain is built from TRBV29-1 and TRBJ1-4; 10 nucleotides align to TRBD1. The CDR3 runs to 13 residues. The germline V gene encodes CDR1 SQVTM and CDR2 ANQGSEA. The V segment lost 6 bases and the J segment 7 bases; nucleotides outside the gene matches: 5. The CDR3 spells CSVQTGGAEKLFF. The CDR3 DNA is TGCAGCGTGCAGACAGGGGGCGCTGAAAAACTGTTTTTT.

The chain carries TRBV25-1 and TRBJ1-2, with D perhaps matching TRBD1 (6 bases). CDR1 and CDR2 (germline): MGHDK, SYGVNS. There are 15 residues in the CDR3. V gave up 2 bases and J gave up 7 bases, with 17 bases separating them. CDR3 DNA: TGTGCCAGCAGTGAAGCTAAACAGGGTTTGGGTGGCTACACCTTC. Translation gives CASSEAKQGLGGYTF.

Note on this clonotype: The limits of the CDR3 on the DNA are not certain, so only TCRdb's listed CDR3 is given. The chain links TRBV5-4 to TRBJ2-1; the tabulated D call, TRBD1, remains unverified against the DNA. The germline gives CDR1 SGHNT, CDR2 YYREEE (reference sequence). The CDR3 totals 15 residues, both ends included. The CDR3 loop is CASSLVGRGNNEQLF.

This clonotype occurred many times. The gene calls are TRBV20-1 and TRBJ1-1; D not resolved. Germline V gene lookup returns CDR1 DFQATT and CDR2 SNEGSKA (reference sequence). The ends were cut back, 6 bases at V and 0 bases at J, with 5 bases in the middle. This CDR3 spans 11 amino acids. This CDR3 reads CSAILNTEAFF. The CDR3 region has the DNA TGCAGTGCCATCTTGAACACTGAAGCTTTCTTT.

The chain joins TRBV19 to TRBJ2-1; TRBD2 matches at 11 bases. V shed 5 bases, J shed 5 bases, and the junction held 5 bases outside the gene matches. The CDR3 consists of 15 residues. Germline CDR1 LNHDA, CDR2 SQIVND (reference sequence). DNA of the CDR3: TGTGCCAGTAGTTTTAGCGGGGGGGCCCACAATGAGCAGTTCTTC. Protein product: CASSFSGGAHNEQFF.

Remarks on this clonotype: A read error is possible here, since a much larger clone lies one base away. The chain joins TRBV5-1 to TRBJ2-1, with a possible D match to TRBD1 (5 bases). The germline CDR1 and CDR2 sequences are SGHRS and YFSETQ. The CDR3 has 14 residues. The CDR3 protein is CAGSLGQGFDEQFF. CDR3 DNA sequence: TGCGCCGGCAGCTTGGGCCAGGGCTTCGATGAGCAGTTCTTC.

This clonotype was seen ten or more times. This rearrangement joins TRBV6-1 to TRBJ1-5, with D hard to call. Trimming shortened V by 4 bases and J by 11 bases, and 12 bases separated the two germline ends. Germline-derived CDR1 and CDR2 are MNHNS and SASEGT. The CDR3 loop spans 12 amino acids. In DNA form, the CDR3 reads TGTGCCAGCAGTGCCCCGGAAATAGCCCAGCATTTT. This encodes CASSAPEIAQHF.

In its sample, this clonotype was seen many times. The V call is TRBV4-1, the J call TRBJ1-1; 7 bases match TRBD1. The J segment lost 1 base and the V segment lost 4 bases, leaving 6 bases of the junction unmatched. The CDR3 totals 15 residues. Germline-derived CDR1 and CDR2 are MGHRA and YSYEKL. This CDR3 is CASSPSTGQNTEAFF. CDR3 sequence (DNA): TGCGCCAGCAGCCCGTCGACAGGGCAGAACACTGAAGCTTTCTTT.

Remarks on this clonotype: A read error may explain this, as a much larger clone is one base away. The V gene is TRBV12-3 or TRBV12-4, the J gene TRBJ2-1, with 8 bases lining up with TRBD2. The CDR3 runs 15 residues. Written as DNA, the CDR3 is TGTGCCAGCACTTTAGCGGGACTAAATAACAATGAGCAGTTCTTC. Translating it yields CASTLAGLNNNEQFF.

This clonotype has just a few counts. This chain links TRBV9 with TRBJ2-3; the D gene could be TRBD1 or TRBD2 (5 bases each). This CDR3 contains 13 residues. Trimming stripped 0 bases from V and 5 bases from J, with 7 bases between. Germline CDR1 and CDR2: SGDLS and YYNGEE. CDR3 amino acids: CASSVGDRDTQYF. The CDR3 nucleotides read TGTGCCAGCAGCGTAGGGGACCGAGATACGCAGTATTTT.

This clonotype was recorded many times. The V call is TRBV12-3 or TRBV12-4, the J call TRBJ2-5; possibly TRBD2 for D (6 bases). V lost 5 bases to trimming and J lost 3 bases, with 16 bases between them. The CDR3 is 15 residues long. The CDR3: CASSPPGLRKETQYF. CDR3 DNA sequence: TGTGCCAGCAGTCCCCCGGGACTCAGAAAAGAGACCCAGTACTTC.

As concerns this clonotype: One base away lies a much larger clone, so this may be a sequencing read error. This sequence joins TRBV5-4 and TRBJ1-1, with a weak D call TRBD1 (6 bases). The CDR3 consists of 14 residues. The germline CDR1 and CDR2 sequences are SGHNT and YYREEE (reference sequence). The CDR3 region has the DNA TGTGCCAGCAGCGTACAGGGATTCGACACTGAAGCTTCCTTT. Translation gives CASSVQGFDTEASF.

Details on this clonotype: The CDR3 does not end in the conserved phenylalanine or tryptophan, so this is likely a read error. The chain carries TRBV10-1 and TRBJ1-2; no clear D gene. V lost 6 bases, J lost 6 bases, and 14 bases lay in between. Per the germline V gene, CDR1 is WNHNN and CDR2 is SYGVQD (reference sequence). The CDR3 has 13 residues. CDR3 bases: TGCGCCAGCAGCATACTTGGCCCAGATGGCTACACCCTC. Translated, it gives CASSILGPDGYTL.

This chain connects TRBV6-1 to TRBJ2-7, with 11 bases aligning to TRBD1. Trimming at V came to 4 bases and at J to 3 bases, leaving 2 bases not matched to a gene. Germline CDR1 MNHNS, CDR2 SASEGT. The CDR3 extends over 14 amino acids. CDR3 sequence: CASSAGTGGYEQYF. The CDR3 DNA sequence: TGTGCCAGCAGTGCCGGGACAGGGGGCTACGAGCAGTACTTC.

The CDR3 sequence: CASSQGTSGGTQYF. DNA of the CDR3: TGTGCCAGCAGCCAAGGGACTAGCGGGGGGACCCAGTACTTC. V is TRBV6-1 and J is TRBJ2-5; 14 nucleotides align to TRBD2. V gave up 6 bases and J gave up 7 bases; unmatched junction bases: 4. The CDR3 extends over 14 amino acids. Germline CDR1 MNHNS, CDR2 SASEGT.

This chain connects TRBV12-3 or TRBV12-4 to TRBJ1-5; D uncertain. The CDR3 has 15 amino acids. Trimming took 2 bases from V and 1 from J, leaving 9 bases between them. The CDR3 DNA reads TGTGCCAGCAGTTTACGACCTCCGAGCAATCAGCCCCAGCATTTT. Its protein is CASSLRPPSNQPQHF.

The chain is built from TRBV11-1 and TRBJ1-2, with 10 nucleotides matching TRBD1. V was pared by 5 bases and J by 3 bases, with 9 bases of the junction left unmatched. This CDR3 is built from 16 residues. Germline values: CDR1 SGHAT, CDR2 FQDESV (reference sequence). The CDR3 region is CASSPGTGAWYYGYTF. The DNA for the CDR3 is TGTGCCAGCAGCCCCGGGACAGGGGCATGGTACTATGGCTACACCTTC.

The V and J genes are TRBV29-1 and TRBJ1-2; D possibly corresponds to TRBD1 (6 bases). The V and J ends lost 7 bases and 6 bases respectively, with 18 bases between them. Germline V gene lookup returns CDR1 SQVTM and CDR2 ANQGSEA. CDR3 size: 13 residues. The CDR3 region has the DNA TGCAGCGCCGGCGGGGGCGGGTGGGATGGCTACACCTTC. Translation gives CSAGGGGWDGYTF.

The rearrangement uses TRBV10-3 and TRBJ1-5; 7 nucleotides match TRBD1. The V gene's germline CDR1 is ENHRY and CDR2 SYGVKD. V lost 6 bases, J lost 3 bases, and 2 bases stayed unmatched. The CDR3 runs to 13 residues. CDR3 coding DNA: TGTGCCATCAGGGGACAGTTCAATCAGCCCCAGCATTTT. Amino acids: CAIRGQFNQPQHF.

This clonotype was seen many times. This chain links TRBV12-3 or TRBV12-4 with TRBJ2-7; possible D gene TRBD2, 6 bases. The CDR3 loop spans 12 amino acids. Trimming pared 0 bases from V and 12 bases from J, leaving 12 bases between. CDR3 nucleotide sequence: TGTGCCAGCAGTTTAGCGCTCGGGGGAATGTACTTC. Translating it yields CASSLALGGMYF.

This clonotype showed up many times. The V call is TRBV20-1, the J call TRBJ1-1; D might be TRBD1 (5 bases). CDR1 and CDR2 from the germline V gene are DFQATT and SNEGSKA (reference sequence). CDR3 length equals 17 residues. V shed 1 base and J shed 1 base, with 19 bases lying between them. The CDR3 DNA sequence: TGCAGTGCTAGAGTTTTCGGACAAACGCTCCAGAACACTGAAGCTTTCTTT. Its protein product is CSARVFGQTLQNTEAFF.

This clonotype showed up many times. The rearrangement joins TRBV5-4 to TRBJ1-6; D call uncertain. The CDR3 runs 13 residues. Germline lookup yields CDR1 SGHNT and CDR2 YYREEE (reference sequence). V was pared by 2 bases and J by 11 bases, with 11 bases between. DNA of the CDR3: TGTGCCAGCAGCTTATCCGGCTCGCCACCCCTCCACTTT. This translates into CASSLSGSPPLHF.

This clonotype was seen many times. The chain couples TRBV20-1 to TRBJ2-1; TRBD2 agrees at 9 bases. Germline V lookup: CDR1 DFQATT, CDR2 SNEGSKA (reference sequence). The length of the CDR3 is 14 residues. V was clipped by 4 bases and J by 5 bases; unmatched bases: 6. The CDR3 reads CSAIAGARNNEQFF. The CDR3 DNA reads TGCAGTGCTATAGCGGGAGCTAGGAACAATGAGCAGTTCTTC.

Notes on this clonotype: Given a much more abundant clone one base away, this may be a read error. The CDR3, as DNA: TGTGCCAGCAGTTACGGGGCAGCTAATCAAGAGGCCCAGTACTTC. It encodes CASSYGAANQEAQYF. The V call is TRBV2, the J call TRBJ2-5; either TRBD1 or TRBD2 may fit D (5 bases each). Germline V gene data show CDR1 as SNHLY and CDR2 as FYNNEI. The CDR3 loop spans 15 amino acids.

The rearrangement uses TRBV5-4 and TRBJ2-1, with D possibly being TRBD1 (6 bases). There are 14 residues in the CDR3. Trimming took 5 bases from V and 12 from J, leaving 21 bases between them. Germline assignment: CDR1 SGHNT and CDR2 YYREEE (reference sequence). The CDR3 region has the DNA TGTGCCAGCAGGCCCACCGGGACACAGGTAGGGCAGTTCTTC. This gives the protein CASRPTGTQVGQFF.

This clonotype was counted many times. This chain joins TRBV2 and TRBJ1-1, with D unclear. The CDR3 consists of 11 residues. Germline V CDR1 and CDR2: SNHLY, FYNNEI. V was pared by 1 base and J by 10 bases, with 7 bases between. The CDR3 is CASSEVIPAFF. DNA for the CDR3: TGTGCCAGCAGTGAAGTCATTCCAGCTTTCTTT.